Given below is one T cell receptor (beta chain) in context. Its antigen remains unknown. The data are from a study of vaccination and CD4 T cells after COVID-19. The CDR3 extends over 14 amino acids. The germline V gene has CDR1 MDHEN and CDR2 SYDVKM. The J segment lost 5 bases and the V segment lost 4 bases, leaving 5 bases of the junction unmatched. The treatment is: roughly 11-day PBMC culture with coronavirus spike peptide pools or control peptides (ViraFEST assay). Unexposed donor CD4+ T cells predated the COVID-19 pandemic, collected 2011-2018. The Oncomine TCR Beta short-read assay sequenced DNA from cultured CD4+ T cells. The template was genomic DNA from cultured CD4+ T cells. Each CDR3 protein gets one entry after TCRdb re-called the PCR reads with MiXCR. This table holds fewer than 7,000 distinct CDR3 sequences, roughly a third found once.

The V gene is TRBV28, the J gene TRBJ2-7, with 10 bases aligning to TRBD1. The sample comprised CD4+ T cells from blood, cultured in vitro. The clonotype was recovered from a human donor in good health. The CDR3 coding sequence is TGTGCCAGCAGTTCGGGACAGGGGAGCGACGAGCAGTACTTC. This sequence encodes CASSSGQGSDEQYF.